This T cell receptor beta chain was obtained from a study of cytomegalovirus exposure and HLA in healthy donors. The CDR3 contains 14 residues. Looked up from germline, CDR1 is MNHEY and CDR2 is SVGAGI. Trimming removed 5 bases from V and 5 bases from J, with 15 bases in between. General study results and limits: Cytomegalovirus-associated TCR beta chains were listed, numbering 150 to 200. No immune exposure information besides CMV serostatus was available. Likely technical artifact: a cluster of highly shared sequence variants.

The study ran its PCR with 60 Vbeta and 13 Jbeta primers. In the authors' workflow: Unique TCR beta chains numbered 80 million to 95 million in a later analysis, with around 10 million shared. Using immunoSEQ multiplex PCR, the repertoire was profiled, and TCRdb retains in-frame clones only, with some absent. D and trimming were read from the DNA, whereas the V and J calls and clone size are those reported in that table. The sample table sets out more than 35,000 clones. A note on this clone: Antigen unknown.

The TCR originated in a man younger than 40 in good health and CMV-seronegative. The sequenced sample was PBMCs. The V and J genes are TRBV6-5 and TRBJ2-5, with D uncertain. The CDR3 region is CASSAHMTAETQYF. The CDR3 bases are TGTGCCAGCAGTGCTCACATGACTGCGGAGACCCAGTACTTC.